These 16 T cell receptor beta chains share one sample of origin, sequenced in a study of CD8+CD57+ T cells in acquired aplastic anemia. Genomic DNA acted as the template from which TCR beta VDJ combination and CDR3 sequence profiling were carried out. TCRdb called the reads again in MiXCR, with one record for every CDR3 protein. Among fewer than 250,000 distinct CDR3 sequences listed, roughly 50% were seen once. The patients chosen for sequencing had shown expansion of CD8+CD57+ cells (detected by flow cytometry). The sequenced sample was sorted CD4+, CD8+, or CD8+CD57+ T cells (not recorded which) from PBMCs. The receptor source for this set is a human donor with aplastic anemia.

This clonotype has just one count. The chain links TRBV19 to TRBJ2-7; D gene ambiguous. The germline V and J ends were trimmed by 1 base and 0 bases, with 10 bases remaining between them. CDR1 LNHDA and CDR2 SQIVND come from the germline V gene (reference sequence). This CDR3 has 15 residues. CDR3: CASSIGIATSYEQYF. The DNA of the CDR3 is TGTGCCAGTAGTATAGGAATCGCCACCTCCTACGAGCAGTACTTC.

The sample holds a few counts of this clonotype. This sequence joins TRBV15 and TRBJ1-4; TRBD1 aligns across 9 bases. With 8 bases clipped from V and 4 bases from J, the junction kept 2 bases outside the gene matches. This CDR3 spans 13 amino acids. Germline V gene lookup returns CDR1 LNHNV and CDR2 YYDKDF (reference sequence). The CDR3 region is CATRQGVNEKLFF. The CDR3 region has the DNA TGTGCCACCCGACAGGGGGTTAATGAAAAACTGTTTTTT.

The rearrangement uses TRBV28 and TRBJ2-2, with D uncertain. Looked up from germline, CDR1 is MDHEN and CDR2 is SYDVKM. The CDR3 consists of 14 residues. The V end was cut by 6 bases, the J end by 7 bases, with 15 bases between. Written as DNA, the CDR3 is TGTGCCAGCAGCCCGTCCAATCTCCGCGGGGAGCTGTTTTTT. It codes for CASSPSNLRGELFF.

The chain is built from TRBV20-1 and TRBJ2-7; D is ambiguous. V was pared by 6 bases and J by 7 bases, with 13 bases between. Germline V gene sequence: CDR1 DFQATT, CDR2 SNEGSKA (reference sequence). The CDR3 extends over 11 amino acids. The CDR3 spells CSAVRLGEQYF. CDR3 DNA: TGCAGTGCCGTCCGTCTGGGAGAGCAGTACTTC.

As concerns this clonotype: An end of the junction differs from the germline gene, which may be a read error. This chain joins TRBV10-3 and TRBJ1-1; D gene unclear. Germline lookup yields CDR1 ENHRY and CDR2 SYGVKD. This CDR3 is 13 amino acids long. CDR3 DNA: TGTGCCAGCAGTTTCGGGAGCAACACTGAAGCTTTCTTT. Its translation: CASSFGSNTEAFF.

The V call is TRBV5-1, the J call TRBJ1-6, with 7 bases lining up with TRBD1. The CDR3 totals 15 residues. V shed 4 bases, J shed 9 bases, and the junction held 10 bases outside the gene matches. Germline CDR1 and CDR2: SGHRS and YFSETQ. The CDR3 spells CASSPTGTVGSPLHF. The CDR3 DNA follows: TGCGCCAGCAGCCCTACCGGGACAGTAGGTTCACCCCTCCACTTT.

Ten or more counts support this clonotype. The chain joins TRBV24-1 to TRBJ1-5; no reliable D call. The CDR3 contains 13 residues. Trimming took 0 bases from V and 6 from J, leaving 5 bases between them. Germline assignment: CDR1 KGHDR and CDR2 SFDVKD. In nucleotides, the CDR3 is TGTGCCACCAGTGATTTGTCGGGTCAGCCCCAGCATTTT. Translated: CATSDLSGQPQHF.

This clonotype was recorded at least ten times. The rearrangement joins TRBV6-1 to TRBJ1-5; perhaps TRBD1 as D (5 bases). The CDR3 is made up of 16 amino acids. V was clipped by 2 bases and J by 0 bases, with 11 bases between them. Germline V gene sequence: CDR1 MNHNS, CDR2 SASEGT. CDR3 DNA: TGTGCCAGCAGTGAACGGCGGGACCTTAGCAATCAGCCCCAGCATTTT. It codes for CASSERRDLSNQPQHF.

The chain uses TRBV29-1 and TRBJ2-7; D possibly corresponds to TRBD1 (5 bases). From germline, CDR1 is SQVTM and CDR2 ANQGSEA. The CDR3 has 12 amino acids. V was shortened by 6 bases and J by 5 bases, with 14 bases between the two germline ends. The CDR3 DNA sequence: TGCAGCGTCAGACAACAGGTAGACGAGCAGTACTTC. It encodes CSVRQQVDEQYF.

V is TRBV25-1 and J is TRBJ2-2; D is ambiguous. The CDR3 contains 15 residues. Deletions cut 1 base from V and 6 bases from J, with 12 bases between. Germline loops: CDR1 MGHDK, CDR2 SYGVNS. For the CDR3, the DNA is TGTGCCAGCAGTGAATTACGGTGGTTGCCCGGGGAGCTGTTTTTT. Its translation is CASSELRWLPGELFF.

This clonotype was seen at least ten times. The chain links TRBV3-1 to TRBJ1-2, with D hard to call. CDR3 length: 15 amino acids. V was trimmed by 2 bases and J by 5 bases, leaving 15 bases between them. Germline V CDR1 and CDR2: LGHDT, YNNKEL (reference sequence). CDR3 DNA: TGTGCCAGCAGCCAATCCGGGAGCAGTCGGTATGGCTACACCTTC. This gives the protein CASSQSGSSRYGYTF.

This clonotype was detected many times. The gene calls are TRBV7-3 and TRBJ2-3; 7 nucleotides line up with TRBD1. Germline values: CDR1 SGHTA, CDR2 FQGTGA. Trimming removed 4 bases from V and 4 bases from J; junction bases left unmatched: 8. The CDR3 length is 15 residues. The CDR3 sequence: CASSSTGQRPDTQYF. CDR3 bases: TGTGCCAGCAGCTCGACAGGGCAGCGCCCAGATACGCAGTATTTT.

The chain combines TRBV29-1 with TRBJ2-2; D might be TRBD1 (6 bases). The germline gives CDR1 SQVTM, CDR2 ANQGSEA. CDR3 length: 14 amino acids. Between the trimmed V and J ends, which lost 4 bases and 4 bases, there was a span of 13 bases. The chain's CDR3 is CSVVRQGSTGELFF. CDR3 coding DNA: TGCAGCGTTGTGCGGCAGGGGAGCACCGGGGAGCTGTTTTTT.

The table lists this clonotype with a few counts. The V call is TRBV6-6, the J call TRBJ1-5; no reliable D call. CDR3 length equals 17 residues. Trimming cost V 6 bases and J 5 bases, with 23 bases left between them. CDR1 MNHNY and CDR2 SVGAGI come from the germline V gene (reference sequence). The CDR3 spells CASSDAGLRVNYQPQHF. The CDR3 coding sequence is TGTGCCAGCAGCGATGCCGGGTTGAGGGTAAACTATCAGCCCCAGCATTTT.

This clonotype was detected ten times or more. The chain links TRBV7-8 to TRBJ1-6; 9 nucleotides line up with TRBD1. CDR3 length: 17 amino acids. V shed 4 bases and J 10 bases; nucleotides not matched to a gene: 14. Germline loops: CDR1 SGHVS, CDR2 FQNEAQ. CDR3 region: CASSSSWGGQGNSPLHF. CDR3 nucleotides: TGTGCCAGCAGCTCCAGCTGGGGGGGACAGGGTAACTCACCCCTCCACTTT.

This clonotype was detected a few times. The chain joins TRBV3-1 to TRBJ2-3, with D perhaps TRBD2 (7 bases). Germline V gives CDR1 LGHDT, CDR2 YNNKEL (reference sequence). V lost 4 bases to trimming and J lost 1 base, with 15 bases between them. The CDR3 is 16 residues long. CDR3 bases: TGTGCCAGCAGCCCTGGGGGGGCTTCCCGCACAGATACGCAGTATTTT. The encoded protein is CASSPGGASRTDTQYF.